This TCR beta chain was identified in a study of shared clonotypes between healthy human individuals. Whole-study findings and limits: The sampled material consisted only of blood, and tissue repertoires are likely to differ.

TCRdb's table, derived via immunoSEQ multiplex PCR, lists solely in-frame clones and lacks some. The data hold around 1.9 million clones, with around 95% observed a single time. As for this clone: Its antigen remains unknown.

Trimming removed 4 bases at V and 5 bases at J, with 7 bases between. This CDR3 is 12 amino acids long. CDR1 and CDR2 from the germline V gene are SGHRS and YFSETQ. As defined, naive CD8 cells were CD45RO-negative and positively selected for CCR7, with terminally differentiated effector memory CD45RA+ cells excluded. The material sequenced was naive CD8+ T cells from PBMCs. The chain is built from TRBV5-1 and TRBJ2-1; D is ambiguous. This clonotype was sampled from a man aged 18 to 35 in good health. Some clones in this sample may be carry-over from other donors' samples. The CDR3 DNA reads TGCGCCAGCAGCCCGGAAAACAATGAGCAGTTCTTC. Protein: CASSPENNEQFF.